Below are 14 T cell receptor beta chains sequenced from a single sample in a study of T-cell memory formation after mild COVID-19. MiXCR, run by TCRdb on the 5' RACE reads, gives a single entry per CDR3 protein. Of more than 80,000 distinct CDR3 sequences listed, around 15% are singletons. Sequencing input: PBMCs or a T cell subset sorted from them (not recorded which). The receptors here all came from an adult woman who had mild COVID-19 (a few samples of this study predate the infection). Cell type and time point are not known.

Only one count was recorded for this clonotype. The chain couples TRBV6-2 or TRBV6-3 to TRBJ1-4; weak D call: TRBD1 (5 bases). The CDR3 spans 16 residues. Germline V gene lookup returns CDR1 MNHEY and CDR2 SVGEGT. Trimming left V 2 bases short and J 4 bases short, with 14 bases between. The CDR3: CASSYHLGRYNEKLFF. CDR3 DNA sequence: TGTGCCAGCAGTTACCACCTGGGGCGATATAATGAAAAACTGTTTTTT.

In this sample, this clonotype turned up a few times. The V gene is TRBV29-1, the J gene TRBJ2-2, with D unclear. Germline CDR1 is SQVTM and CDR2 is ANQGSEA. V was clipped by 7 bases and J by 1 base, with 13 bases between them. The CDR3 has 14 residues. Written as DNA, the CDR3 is TGCAGCGCCTTGGCAGTCAGGAACACCGGGGAGCTGTTTTTT. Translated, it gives CSALAVRNTGELFF.

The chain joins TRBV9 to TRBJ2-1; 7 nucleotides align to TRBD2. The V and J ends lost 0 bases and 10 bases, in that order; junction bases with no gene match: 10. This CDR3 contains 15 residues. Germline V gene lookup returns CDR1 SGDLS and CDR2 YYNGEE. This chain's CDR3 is CASSVVASGVREQFF. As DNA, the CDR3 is TGTGCCAGCAGCGTAGTGGCTAGCGGAGTGCGAGAGCAGTTCTTC.

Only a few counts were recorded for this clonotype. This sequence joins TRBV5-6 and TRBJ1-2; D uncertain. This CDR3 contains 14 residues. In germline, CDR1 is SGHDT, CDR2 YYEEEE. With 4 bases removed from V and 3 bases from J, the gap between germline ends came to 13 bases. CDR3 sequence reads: CASSQGNGDYGYTF. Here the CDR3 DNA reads TGTGCCAGCAGCCAAGGGAACGGTGACTATGGCTACACCTTC.

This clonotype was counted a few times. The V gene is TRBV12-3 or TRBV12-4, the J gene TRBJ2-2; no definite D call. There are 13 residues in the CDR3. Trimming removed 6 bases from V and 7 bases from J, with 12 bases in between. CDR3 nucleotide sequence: TGTGCCAGCAGCTGGCAAGGTGGCGGGGAGCTGTTTTTT. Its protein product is CASSWQGGGELFF.

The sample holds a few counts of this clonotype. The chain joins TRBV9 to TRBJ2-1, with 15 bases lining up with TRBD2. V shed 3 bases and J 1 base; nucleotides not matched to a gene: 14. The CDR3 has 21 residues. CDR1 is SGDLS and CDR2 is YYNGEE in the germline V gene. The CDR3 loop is CASSGMKPRTSGRASYNEQFF. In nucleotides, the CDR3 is TGTGCCAGCAGCGGAATGAAACCGAGGACTAGCGGGAGGGCTTCCTACAATGAGCAGTTCTTC.

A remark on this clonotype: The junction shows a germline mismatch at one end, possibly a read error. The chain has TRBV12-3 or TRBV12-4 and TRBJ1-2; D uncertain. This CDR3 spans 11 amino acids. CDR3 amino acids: CASSLTSVYAF. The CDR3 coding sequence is TGTGCCAGCAGTTTAACTTCAGTTTACGCCTTC.

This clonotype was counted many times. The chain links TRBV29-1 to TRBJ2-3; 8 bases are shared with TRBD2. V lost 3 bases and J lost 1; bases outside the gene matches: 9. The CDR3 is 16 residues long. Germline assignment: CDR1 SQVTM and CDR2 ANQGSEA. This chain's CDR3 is CSVDGGGFLRTDTQYF. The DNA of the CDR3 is TGCAGCGTTGACGGCGGGGGGTTTCTCCGCACAGATACGCAGTATTTT.

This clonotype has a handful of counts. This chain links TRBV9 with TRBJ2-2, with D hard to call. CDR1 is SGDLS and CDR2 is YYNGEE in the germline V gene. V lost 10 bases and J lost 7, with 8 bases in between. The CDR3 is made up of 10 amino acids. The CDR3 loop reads CAHSDGELFF. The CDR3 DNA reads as TGTGCCCACTCGGACGGGGAGCTGTTTTTT.

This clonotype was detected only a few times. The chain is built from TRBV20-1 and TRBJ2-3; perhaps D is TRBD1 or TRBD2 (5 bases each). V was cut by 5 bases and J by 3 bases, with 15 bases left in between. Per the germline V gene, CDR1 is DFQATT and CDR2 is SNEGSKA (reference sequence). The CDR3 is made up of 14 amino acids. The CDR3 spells CSAAGTEVTDTQYF. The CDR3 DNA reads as TGCAGTGCTGCCGGGACGGAGGTGACAGATACGCAGTATTTT.

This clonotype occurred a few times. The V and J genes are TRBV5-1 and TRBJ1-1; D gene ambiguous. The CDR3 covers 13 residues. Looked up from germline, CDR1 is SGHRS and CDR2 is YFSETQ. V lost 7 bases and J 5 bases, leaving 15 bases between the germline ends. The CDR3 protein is CASAPTSWTEAFF. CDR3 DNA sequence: TGCGCCAGCGCCCCTACTTCGTGGACTGAAGCTTTCTTT.

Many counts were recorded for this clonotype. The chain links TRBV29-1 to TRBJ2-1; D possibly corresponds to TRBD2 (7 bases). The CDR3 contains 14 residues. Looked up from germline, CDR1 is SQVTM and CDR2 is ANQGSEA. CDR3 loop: CSARGLPSGGEQFF. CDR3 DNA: TGCAGTGCCCGCGGACTACCTTCGGGGGGCGAGCAGTTCTTC.

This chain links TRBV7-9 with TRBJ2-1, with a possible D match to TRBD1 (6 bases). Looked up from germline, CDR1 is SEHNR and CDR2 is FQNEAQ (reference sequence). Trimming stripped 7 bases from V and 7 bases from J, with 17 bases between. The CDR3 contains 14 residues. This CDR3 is CASTQGLAINEQFF. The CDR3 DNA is TGTGCCAGCACACAGGGTCTAGCCATTAATGAGCAGTTCTTC.

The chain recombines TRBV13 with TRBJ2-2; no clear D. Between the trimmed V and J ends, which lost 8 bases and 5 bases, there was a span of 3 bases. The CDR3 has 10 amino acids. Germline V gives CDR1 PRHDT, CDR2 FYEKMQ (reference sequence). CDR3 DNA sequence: TGTGCCAGCGGGACCGGGGAGCTGTTTTTT. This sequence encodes CASGTGELFF. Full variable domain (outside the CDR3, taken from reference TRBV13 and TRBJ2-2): AAGVIQSPRHLIKEKRETATLKCYPIPRHDTVYWYQQGPGQDPQFLISFYEKMQSDKGSIPDRFSAQQFSDYHSELNMSSLELGDSALYFCASGTGELFFGEGSRLTVL.